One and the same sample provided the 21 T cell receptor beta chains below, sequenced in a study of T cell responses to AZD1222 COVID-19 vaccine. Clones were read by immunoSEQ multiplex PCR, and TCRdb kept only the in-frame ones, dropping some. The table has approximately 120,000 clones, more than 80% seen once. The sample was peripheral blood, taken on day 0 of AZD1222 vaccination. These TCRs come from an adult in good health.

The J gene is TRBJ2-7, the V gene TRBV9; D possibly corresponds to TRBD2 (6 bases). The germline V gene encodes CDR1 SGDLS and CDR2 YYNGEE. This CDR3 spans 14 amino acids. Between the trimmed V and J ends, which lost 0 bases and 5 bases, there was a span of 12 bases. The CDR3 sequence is CASSVGSGGDEQYF. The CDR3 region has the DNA TGTGCCAGCAGCGTAGGTTCCGGGGGAGACGAGCAGTACTTC. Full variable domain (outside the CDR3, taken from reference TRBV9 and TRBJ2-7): DSGVTQTPKHLITATGQRVTLRCSPRSGDLSVYWYQQSLDQGLQFLIQYYNGEERAKGNILERFSAQQFPDLHSELNLSSLELGDSALYFCASSVGSGGDEQYFGPGTRLTVT.

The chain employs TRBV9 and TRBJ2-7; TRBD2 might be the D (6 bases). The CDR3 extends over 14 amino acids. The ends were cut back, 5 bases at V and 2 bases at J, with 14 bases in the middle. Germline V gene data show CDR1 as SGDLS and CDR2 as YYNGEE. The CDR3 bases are TGTGCCAGCAGTATTGGCGGGGATACCTACGAGCAGTACTTC. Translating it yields CASSIGGDTYEQYF.

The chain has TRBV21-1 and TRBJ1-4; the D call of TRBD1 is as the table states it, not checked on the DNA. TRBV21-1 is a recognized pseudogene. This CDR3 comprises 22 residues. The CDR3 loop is CASSRIPDNGTGSSATNEKLFF. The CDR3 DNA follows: TGTGCCAGCAGCAGGATTCCCGATAATGGGACAGGAAGTTCCGCAACTAATGAAAAACTGTTTTTT.

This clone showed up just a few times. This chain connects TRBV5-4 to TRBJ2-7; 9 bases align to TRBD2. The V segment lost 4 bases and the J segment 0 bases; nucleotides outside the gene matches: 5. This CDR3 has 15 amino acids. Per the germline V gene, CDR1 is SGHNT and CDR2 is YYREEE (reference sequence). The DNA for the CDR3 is TGTGCCAGCAGCGGGGGACTAGCTGACTCCTACGAGCAGTACTTC. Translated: CASSGGLADSYEQYF.

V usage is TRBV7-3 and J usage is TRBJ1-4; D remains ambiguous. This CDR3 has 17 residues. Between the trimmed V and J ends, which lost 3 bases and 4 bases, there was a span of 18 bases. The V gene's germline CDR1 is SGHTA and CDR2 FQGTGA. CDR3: CASSLDISGSNNEKLFF. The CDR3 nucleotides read TGTGCCAGCAGCTTGGATATTTCGGGGTCCAATAATGAAAAACTGTTTTTT.

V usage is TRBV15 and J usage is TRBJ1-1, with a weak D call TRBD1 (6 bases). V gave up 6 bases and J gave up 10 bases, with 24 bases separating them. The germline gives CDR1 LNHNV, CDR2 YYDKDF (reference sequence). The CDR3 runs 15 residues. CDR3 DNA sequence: TGTGCCACCAGTCACACAGGGCTTGGGGATCGAGGAGCTTTCTTT. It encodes CATSHTGLGDRGAFF.

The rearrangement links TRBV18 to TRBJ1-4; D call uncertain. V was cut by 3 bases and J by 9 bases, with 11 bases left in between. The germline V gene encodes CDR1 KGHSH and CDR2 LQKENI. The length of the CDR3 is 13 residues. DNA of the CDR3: TGTGCCAGCTCACCGGAGCAAGTTAAAAAACTGTTTTTT. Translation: CASSPEQVKKLFF.

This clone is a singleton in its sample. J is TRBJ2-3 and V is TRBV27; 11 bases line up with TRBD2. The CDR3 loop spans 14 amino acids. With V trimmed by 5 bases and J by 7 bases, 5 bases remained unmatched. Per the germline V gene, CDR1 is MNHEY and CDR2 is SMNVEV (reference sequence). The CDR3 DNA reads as TGTGCCAGCAGTCCGGGGACTAGCGGAAATACGCAGTATTTT. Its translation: CASSPGTSGNTQYF.

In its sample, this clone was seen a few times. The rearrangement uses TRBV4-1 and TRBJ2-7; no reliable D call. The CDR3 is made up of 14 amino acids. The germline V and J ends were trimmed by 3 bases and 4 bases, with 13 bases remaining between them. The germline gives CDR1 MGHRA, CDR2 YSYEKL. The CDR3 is CASSQGTELYEQYF. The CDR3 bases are TGCGCCAGCAGCCAGGGAACGGAACTTTACGAGCAGTACTTC.

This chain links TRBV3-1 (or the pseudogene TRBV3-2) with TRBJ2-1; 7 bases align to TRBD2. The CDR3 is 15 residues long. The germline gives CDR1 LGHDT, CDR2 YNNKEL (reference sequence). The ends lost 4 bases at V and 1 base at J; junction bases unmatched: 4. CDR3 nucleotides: TGTGCCAGCAGCCCTTGGACTAGTTCCTACAATGAGCAGTTCTTC. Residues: CASSPWTSSYNEQFF.

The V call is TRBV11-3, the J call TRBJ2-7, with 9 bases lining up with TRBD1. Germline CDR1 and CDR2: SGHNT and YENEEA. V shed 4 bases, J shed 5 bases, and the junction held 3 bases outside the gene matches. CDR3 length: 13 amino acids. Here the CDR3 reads CASSSGQGDEQYF. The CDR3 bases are TGTGCCAGCAGCTCGGGACAGGGTGACGAGCAGTACTTC.

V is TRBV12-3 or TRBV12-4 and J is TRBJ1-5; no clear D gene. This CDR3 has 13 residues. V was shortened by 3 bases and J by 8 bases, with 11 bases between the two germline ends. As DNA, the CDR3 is TGTGCCAGCAGTTTGGGGATCCGGGAGCCCCAGCATTTT. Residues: CASSLGIREPQHF.

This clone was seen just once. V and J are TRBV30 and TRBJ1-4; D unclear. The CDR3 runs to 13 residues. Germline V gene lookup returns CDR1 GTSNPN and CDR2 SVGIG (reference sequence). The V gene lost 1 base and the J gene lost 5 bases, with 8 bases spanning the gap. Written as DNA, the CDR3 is TGTGCCTGGAGTGGCAGATCAAATGAAAAACTGTTTTTT. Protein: CAWSGRSNEKLFF. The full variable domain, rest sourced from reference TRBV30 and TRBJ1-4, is SQTIHQWPATLVQPVGSPLSLECTVEGTSNPNLYWYRQAAGRGLQLLFYSVGIGQISSEVPQNLSASRPQDRQFILSSKKLLLSDSGFYLCAWSGRSNEKLFFGSGTQLSVL.

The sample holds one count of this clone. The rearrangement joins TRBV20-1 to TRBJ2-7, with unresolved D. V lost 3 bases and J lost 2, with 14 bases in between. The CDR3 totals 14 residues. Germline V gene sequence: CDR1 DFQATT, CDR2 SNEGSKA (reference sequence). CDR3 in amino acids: CSASRENSPYEQYF. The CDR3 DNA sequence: TGCAGTGCTAGTCGTGAGAACTCTCCCTACGAGCAGTACTTC.

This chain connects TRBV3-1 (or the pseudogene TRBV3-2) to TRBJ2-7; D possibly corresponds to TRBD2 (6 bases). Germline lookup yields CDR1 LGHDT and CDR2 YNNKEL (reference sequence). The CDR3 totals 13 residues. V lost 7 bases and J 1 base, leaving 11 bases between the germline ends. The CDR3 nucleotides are TGTGCCAGCACAAACAGCGGGTCCTACGAGCAGTACTTC. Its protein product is CASTNSGSYEQYF.

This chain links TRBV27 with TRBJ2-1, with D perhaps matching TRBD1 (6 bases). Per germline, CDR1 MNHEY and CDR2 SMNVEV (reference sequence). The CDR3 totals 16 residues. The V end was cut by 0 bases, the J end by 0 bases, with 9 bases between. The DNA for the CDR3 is TGTGCCAGCAGTTTATCGCTGGGGGCCTCCTACAATGAGCAGTTCTTC. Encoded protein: CASSLSLGASYNEQFF.

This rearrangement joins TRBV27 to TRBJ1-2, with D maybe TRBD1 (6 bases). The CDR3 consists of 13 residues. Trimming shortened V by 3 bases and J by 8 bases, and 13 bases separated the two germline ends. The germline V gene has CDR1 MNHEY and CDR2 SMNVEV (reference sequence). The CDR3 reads CASSFRGLEGYTF. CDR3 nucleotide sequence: TGTGCCAGCAGTTTCCGGGGGCTGGAAGGCTACACCTTC.

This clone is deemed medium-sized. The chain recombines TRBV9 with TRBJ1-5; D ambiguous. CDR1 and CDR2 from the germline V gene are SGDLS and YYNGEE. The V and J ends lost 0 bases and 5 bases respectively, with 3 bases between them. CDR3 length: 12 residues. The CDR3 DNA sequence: TGTGCCAGCAGCGTAGGCGATCAGCCCCAGCATTTT. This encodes CASSVGDQPQHF.

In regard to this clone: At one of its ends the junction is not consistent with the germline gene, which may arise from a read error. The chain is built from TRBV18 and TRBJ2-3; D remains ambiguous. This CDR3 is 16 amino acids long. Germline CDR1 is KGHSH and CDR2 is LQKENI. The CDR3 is CASSPFDGQNTDTQYF. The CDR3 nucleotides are TGTGCCAGCTCACCATTTGACGGCCAGAACACAGATACACAGTATTTT.

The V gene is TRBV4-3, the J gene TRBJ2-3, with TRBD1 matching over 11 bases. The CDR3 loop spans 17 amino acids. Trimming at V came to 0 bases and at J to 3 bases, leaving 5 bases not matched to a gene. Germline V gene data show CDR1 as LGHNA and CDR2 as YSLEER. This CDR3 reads CASSQDQDRGLTDTQYF. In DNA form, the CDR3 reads TGCGCCAGCAGCCAAGATCAGGACAGGGGGCTGACAGATACGCAGTATTTT.

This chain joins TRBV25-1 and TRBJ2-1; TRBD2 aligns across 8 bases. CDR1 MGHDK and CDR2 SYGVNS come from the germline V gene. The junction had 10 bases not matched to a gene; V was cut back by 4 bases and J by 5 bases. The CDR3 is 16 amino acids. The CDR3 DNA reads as TGTGCCAGCAGTGCCCTAACTAGCGGACTACACAATGAGCAGTTCTTC. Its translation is CASSALTSGLHNEQFF.